What follows are 20 T cell receptor beta chains derived from one specimen sequenced in a study of blood T cell repertoires in COVID-19. Measured with immunoSEQ multiplex PCR; TCRdb has only the in-frame clones, and not every one. The sample records 250,000 to 350,000 clones, 84% being singletons. The sequenced material came from peripheral blood. The source is a human donor with COVID-19, enrolled during active disease. The donor label of this sample is uncertain.

The rearrangement links TRBV7-9 to TRBJ2-1; D is possibly TRBD2 (6 bases). V shed 6 bases and J shed 4 bases, with 10 bases lying between them. Germline CDR1 SEHNR, CDR2 FQNEAQ (reference sequence). This CDR3 spans 13 amino acids. CDR3 in DNA: TGTGCCAGCAGATCGGGGGAATACAATGAGCAGTTCTTC. Its translation: CASRSGEYNEQFF.

CDR3 region: CASSNRVRDEKLFF. The DNA for the CDR3 is TGTGCCAGCTCAAACCGGGTGAGGGATGAAAAACTGTTTTTT. The rearrangement links TRBV18 to TRBJ1-4; D ambiguous. Between the trimmed V and J ends, which lost 5 bases and 6 bases, there was a span of 13 bases. CDR1 is KGHSH and CDR2 is LQKENI in the germline V gene. This CDR3 is built from 14 residues.

V gene TRBV29-1 combines with J gene TRBJ2-5; TRBD1 agrees at 10 bases. CDR1 and CDR2 from the germline V gene are SQVTM and ANQGSEA. There are 15 residues in the CDR3. V dropped 3 bases and J dropped 9; count of bases not matched to a gene: 13. CDR3 loop: CSVEPPGQGDGAQYF. Written as DNA, the CDR3 is TGCAGCGTTGAGCCCCCCGGACAGGGGGATGGGGCCCAGTACTTC.

The rearrangement links TRBV2 to TRBJ2-5; D call uncertain. The CDR3 is 17 amino acids. Germline V gene sequence: CDR1 SNHLY, CDR2 FYNNEI. V dropped 0 bases and J dropped 3 bases, with 17 bases sitting between them. CDR3 DNA sequence: TGTGCCAGCAGTGAAGCGCGGAGTAGCCCCGCCGAAGAGACCCAGTACTTC. Amino acids: CASSEARSSPAEETQYF.

This chain uses TRBV9 with TRBJ1-3; D ambiguous. The CDR3 contains 13 residues. From germline, CDR1 is SGDLS and CDR2 YYNGEE. With 0 bases removed from V and 4 bases from J, the gap between germline ends came to 5 bases. CDR3: CASSVGVGNTIYF. CDR3 bases: TGTGCCAGCAGCGTAGGAGTAGGAAACACCATATATTTT.

The rearrangement uses TRBV11-2 and TRBJ2-3, with D hard to call. Trimming stripped 6 bases from V and 6 bases from J, with 10 bases between. CDR1 is SGHAT and CDR2 is FQNNGV in the germline V gene. There are 12 residues in the CDR3. CDR3 residues: CASRKLGDTQYF. CDR3 in DNA: TGTGCCAGCAGGAAACTCGGGGATACGCAGTATTTT.

The chain recombines TRBV10-3 with TRBJ2-3, with D possibly being TRBD2 (5 bases). The CDR3 covers 19 residues. Germline lookup yields CDR1 ENHRY and CDR2 SYGVKD. V lost 0 bases to trimming and J lost 3 bases, with 22 bases between them. The CDR3 region is CAISESTSTRGLRTDTQYF. CDR3 in DNA: TGTGCCATCAGTGAGTCGACGTCGACCCGGGGTCTCCGTACAGATACGCAGTATTTT.

This chain joins TRBV7-3 and TRBJ2-1; 11 bases fit TRBD2. Germline CDR1 and CDR2: SGHTA and FQGTGA. CDR3 size: 15 residues. After removal of 6 bases from V and 3 bases from J, the junction contained 4 bases not matched to a gene. The CDR3 loop reads CASSIAGGGYNEQFF. CDR3 DNA sequence: TGTGCCAGCAGTATAGCGGGAGGGGGCTACAATGAGCAGTTCTTC.

The rearrangement joins TRBV29-1 to TRBJ2-5, with 7 bases fitting TRBD2. The CDR3 sequence is 13 residues long. Trimming removed 6 bases from V and 3 bases from J; junction bases left unmatched: 7. Germline V gene data show CDR1 as SQVTM and CDR2 as ANQGSEA. The CDR3 loop is CSVRLAGEETQYF. Here the CDR3 DNA reads TGCAGCGTCCGACTAGCAGGTGAAGAGACCCAGTACTTC.

The rearrangement links TRBV6-6 to TRBJ2-7; D is perhaps TRBD1 (5 bases). The germline V and J ends were trimmed by 3 bases and 0 bases, with 9 bases remaining between them. Germline V lookup: CDR1 MNHNY, CDR2 SVGAGI (reference sequence). The length of the CDR3 is 14 residues. The CDR3 coding sequence is TGTGCCAGCAGTTATGCAGACAGCTCCTACGAGCAGTACTTC. Its translation: CASSYADSSYEQYF.

The V gene is TRBV5-6, the J gene TRBJ1-2; 8 bases align to TRBD1. Germline CDR1 and CDR2: SGHDT and YYEEEE. The CDR3 runs 14 residues. V was clipped by 0 bases and J by 6 bases; unmatched bases: 4. The CDR3 DNA follows: TGTGCCAGCAGCTTGGACAGGGGGGCGAATGGCTACACCTTC. Protein: CASSLDRGANGYTF.

This chain connects TRBV27 to TRBJ1-1, with TRBD1 matching 7 bases. V lost 3 bases, J lost 2 bases, and 6 bases stayed unmatched. Germline CDR1 is MNHEY and CDR2 is SMNVEV (reference sequence). The CDR3 has 15 amino acids. For the CDR3, the DNA is TGTGCCAGCAGTTTGGCCGGGACAGCAAACACTGAAGCTTTCTTT. Translating it yields CASSLAGTANTEAFF.

This clone was detected once. Written as DNA, the CDR3 is TGTGCCAGTAGTAGCCGGCTTGGGACAGGGGGCAATGAGCAGTTCTTC. This codes for CASSSRLGTGGNEQFF. The V gene is TRBV19, the J gene TRBJ2-1; TRBD1 aligns across 11 bases. The CDR3 extends over 16 amino acids. Trimming removed 4 bases from V and 6 bases from J; junction bases left unmatched: 8. Germline-derived CDR1 and CDR2 are LNHDA and SQIVND (reference sequence).

The gene calls are TRBV19 and TRBJ1-1, with 7 bases that match TRBD1. Germline trimming cut 4 bases from V and 2 bases from J; bases unmatched to any gene: 10. The CDR3 covers 16 residues. The germline gives CDR1 LNHDA, CDR2 SQIVND (reference sequence). This chain's CDR3 is CASSRRSGQSNTEAFF. The CDR3 bases are TGTGCCAGTAGTAGACGGTCGGGACAGTCAAACACTGAAGCTTTCTTT.

The chain joins TRBV15 to TRBJ2-3; 8 bases match TRBD2. CDR1 is LNHNV and CDR2 is YYDKDF in the germline V gene (reference sequence). CDR3 length equals 16 residues. The ends lost 0 bases at V and 5 bases at J; junction bases unmatched: 7. The CDR3 region is CATSRDVAGGVDTQYF. Here the CDR3 DNA reads TGTGCCACCAGCAGAGATGTGGCGGGAGGCGTAGATACGCAGTATTTT.

This clone was recorded only once. Written as DNA, the CDR3 is TGTGCCAGCAGTTTGGCAGGCCCCACCTATGGCTACACCTTC. Translated, it gives CASSLAGPTYGYTF. The rearrangement joins TRBV27 to TRBJ1-2; D gene uncertain. With 3 bases removed from V and 4 bases from J, the gap between germline ends came to 12 bases. Per germline, CDR1 MNHEY and CDR2 SMNVEV (reference sequence). There are 14 residues in the CDR3.

J is TRBJ2-2 and V is TRBV11-3, with 7 bases that match TRBD2. The CDR3 has 16 residues. V lost 1 base and J lost 0; bases outside the gene matches: 2. Per germline, CDR1 SGHNT and CDR2 YENEEA. The CDR3 sequence: CASSLGLAANTGELFF. DNA for the CDR3: TGTGCCAGCAGCTTAGGTCTAGCGGCGAACACCGGGGAGCTGTTTTTT. Full variable domain (missing parts from reference TRBV11-3 and TRBJ2-2): EAGVVQSPRYKIIEKKQPVAFWCNPISGHNTLYWYLQNLGQGPELLIRYENEEAVDDSQLPKDRFSAERLKGVDSTLKIQPAELGDSAVYLCASSLGLAANTGELFFGEGSRLTVL.

This rearrangement joins TRBV5-4 to TRBJ2-3, with D maybe TRBD2 (5 bases). Germline CDR1 and CDR2: SGHNT and YYREEE (reference sequence). There are 14 residues in the CDR3. V dropped 9 bases and J dropped 2 bases, with 16 bases sitting between them. The CDR3 nucleotides read TGTGCCACCCGCTGGGAAGCGGTCACAGATACGCAGTATTTT. Protein sequence: CATRWEAVTDTQYF.

V gene TRBV5-4 combines with J gene TRBJ2-1; TRBD2 matches at 7 bases. This CDR3 has 13 residues. Germline V gives CDR1 SGHNT, CDR2 YYREEE (reference sequence). Trimming cost V 4 bases and J 9 bases; bases outside gene matches: 7. CDR3 protein: CASSTGLVGEQFF. The CDR3 DNA reads as TGTGCCAGCAGCACCGGACTAGTAGGTGAGCAGTTCTTC. Based on the CDR3 plus reference TRBV5-4 and TRBJ2-1, the full variable domain is ETGVTQSPTHLIKTRGQQVTLRCSSQSGHNTVSWYQQALGQGPQFIFQYYREEENGRGNFPPRFSGLQFPNYSSELNVNALELDDSALYLCASSTGLVGEQFFGPGTRLTVL.

V gene TRBV7-3 combines with J gene TRBJ2-7; a weak D match, TRBD1 (6 bases). Trimming shortened V by 2 bases and J by 2 bases, and 13 bases separated the two germline ends. The CDR3 runs 15 residues. Germline values: CDR1 SGHTA, CDR2 FQGTGA. CDR3 sequence reads: CASSLGRGSPYEQYF. The CDR3 nucleotides read TGTGCCAGCAGCTTAGGCAGGGGTAGCCCCTACGAGCAGTACTTC.